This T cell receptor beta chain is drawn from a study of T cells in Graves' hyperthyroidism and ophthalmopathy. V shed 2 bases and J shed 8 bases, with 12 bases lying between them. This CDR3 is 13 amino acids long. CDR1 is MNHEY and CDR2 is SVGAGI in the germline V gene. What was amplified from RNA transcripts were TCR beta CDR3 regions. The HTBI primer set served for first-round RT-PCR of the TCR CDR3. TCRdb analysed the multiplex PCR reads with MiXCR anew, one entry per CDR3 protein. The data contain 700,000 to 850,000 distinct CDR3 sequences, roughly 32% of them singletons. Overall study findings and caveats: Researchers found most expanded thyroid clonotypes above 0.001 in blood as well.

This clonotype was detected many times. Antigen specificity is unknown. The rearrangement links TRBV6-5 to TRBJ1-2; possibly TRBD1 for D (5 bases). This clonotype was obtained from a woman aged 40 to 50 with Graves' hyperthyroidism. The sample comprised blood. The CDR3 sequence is CASSYAGTRGYTF. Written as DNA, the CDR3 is TGTGCCAGCAGTTACGCGGGGACGCGGGGCTACACCTTC.